This TCR beta chain is drawn from a study of CD4 T cells in relation to SARS-CoV-2 and coronaviruses. The unexposed donors gave CD4+ T cells in about 2011-2019, prior to COVID-19. After ten to eleven days of culture, CD4+ T cells were isolated. Produced via immunoSEQ multiplex PCR; TCRdb's table is partial and in-frame only. This table has some 29,000 clones, around three quarters appearing once. V lost 7 bases and J 1 base, leaving 8 bases between the germline ends. CDR1 is SGDLS and CDR2 is YYNGEE in the germline V gene. This CDR3 region has 13 residues. About this clone itself: Antigen: not known.

This chain connects TRBV9 to TRBJ2-2; no clear D. The sequencing input was CD4+ T cells from PBMCs, cultured in vitro. This TCR derives from a human donor in good health. CDR3 amino acids: CASDDWNTGELFF. In DNA form, the CDR3 reads TGTGCCAGCGATGACTGGAACACCGGGGAGCTGTTTTTT.